Following are 29 T cell receptor beta chains from one sample sequenced in a study of control samples from healthy donors and cancer patients. Measured with immunoSEQ multiplex PCR; TCRdb has only the in-frame clones, and not every one. The top ten hold 2% to 3% of the sample, which has 97,000 or so clones, 92% seen once. Sample: blood. All receptors come from a young woman in good health.

This chain uses TRBV5-6 with TRBJ1-6, with 8 bases fitting TRBD1. This CDR3 is built from 14 residues. Germline V gene sequence: CDR1 SGHDT, CDR2 YYEEEE. Trimming removed 4 bases from V and 9 bases from J; junction bases left unmatched: 6. CDR3 nucleotide sequence: TGTGCCAGCAGCAGAGGACAGGGAGTTTCACCCCTCCACTTT. It is translated as CASSRGQGVSPLHF.

J is TRBJ1-2 and V is TRBV5-1, with unresolved D. V shed 3 bases and J shed 8 bases, with 11 bases lying between them. Per the germline V gene, CDR1 is SGHRS and CDR2 is YFSETQ. The CDR3 contains 12 residues. The DNA for the CDR3 is TGCGCCAGCAGCTGGTCGCGAGAAGGCTACACCTTC. The encoded protein is CASSWSREGYTF.

The gene calls are TRBV5-1 and TRBJ1-4; tentatively, D is TRBD1 (6 bases). The CDR3 consists of 13 residues. Per germline, CDR1 SGHRS and CDR2 YFSETQ. The germline V and J ends were trimmed by 4 bases and 12 bases, with 16 bases remaining between them. CDR3 residues: CASSESSAGELFF. As DNA, the CDR3 is TGCGCCAGCAGCGAATCCTCCGCAGGGGAACTGTTTTTT.

The chain recombines TRBV10-1 with TRBJ2-1, with D uncertain. Trimming took 5 bases from V and 5 from J, leaving 10 bases between them. This CDR3 region has 13 residues. Per the germline V gene, CDR1 is WNHNN and CDR2 is SYGVQD (reference sequence). The chain's CDR3 is CASSTNSDNEQFF. Here the CDR3 DNA reads TGCGCCAGCAGTACCAACTCGGACAATGAGCAGTTCTTC.

The genes are TRBV5-1 and TRBJ1-2; 8 positions agree with TRBD1. CDR3 length equals 15 residues. In germline, CDR1 is SGHRS, CDR2 YFSETQ. V was pared by 3 bases and J by 5 bases, with 9 bases of the junction left unmatched. CDR3 bases: TGCGCCAGCAGCTCCGGACAGGGAGGGCGTTATGGCTACACCTTC. Amino acid sequence: CASSSGQGGRYGYTF.

The rearrangement links TRBV2 to TRBJ2-2; 8 bases fit TRBD1. CDR1 and CDR2 (germline): SNHLY, FYNNEI. V gave up 5 bases and J gave up 3 bases; unmatched junction bases: 8. This CDR3 region has 16 residues. CDR3 nucleotide sequence: TGTGCCAGCAGTCGTTGGACAGGGCGGGACACCGGGGAGCTGTTTTTT. Protein product: CASSRWTGRDTGELFF. Complete variable domain (other parts from reference TRBV2 and TRBJ2-2): EPEVTQTPSHQVTQMGQEVILRCVPISNHLYFYWYRQILGQKVEFLVSFYNNEISEKSEIFDDQFSVERPDGSNFTLKIRSTKLEDSAMYFCASSRWTGRDTGELFFGEGSRLTVL.

The chain recombines TRBV21-1 with TRBJ1-1. TRBV21-1 is flagged as a pseudogene. The CDR3 covers 16 residues. The CDR3 bases are TGTGCCAGCAGCAAAGTTGGGAGGCGTCGGGGCACTGAAGCTTTCTTT. Amino acid sequence: CASSKVGRRRGTEAFF.

DNA of the CDR3: TGTGCCAGCAGTTACTCCGAGGGGGACGCTGAAGCTTTCTTT. This gives the protein CASSYSEGDAEAFF. The genes are TRBV6-5 and TRBJ1-1; TRBD1 is a possible D gene (6 bases). V lost 0 bases, J lost 6 bases, and 11 bases lay in between. The CDR3 is made up of 14 amino acids. Germline V gene lookup returns CDR1 MNHEY and CDR2 SVGAGI.

V and J are TRBV14 and TRBJ2-1, with 11 positions matching TRBD2. The CDR3 runs to 18 residues. The trim removed 4 bases at V and 7 bases at J, leaving 15 bases unmatched. From germline, CDR1 is SGHDN and CDR2 FVKESK. As DNA, the CDR3 is TGTGCCAGCAGCCTAAACCTAGCGGGGGGCCAAGGTGGGAATGAGCAGTTCTTC. Protein sequence: CASSLNLAGGQGGNEQFF.

The J gene is TRBJ1-2, the V gene TRBV29-1; D remains ambiguous. Germline values: CDR1 SQVTM, CDR2 ANQGSEA. V was shortened by 0 bases and J by 8 bases, with 4 bases between the two germline ends. There are 10 residues in the CDR3. CDR3 region: CSVEEEGYTF. Written as DNA, the CDR3 is TGCAGCGTTGAAGAAGAAGGCTACACCTTC.

The chain uses TRBV19 and TRBJ1-1; 7 nucleotides line up with TRBD1. Germline values: CDR1 LNHDA, CDR2 SQIVND (reference sequence). The junction had 3 bases not matched to a gene; V was cut back by 5 bases and J by 0 bases. The CDR3 is made up of 14 amino acids. The CDR3 loop is CASSGQGVNTEAFF. The CDR3 nucleotides read TGTGCCAGTAGTGGTCAGGGGGTGAACACTGAAGCTTTCTTT.

For the CDR3, the DNA is TGCGCCAGAAATCTGGAAAACACCATATATTTT. Translation gives CARNLENTIYF. This chain uses TRBV10-1 with TRBJ1-3; D uncertain. Germline V CDR1 and CDR2: WNHNN, SYGVQD (reference sequence). The length of the CDR3 is 11 residues. V gave up 9 bases and J gave up 6 bases, with 9 bases separating them.

The chain carries TRBV11-2 and TRBJ1-4; TRBD1 might be the D (5 bases). The germline V gene encodes CDR1 SGHAT and CDR2 FQNNGV. CDR3 length equals 15 residues. Trimming removed 1 base at V and 7 bases at J, with 13 bases between. CDR3 DNA sequence: TGTGCCAGCAGCTTAGGGGGGAAGGGTGGTGAAAAACTGTTTTTT. Its protein product is CASSLGGKGGEKLFF.

The chain recombines TRBV6-5 with TRBJ1-1, with D perhaps matching TRBD1 (6 bases). Germline CDR1 and CDR2: MNHEY and SVGAGI. Between the trimmed V and J ends, which lost 4 bases and 1 base, there was a span of 10 bases. This CDR3 contains 14 residues. The CDR3 region is CASSLRTENTEAFF. The CDR3 DNA reads TGTGCCAGCAGTTTGCGGACAGAGAACACTGAAGCTTTCTTT.

The gene calls are TRBV5-1 and TRBJ1-2; 7 positions agree with TRBD1. This CDR3 is 15 amino acids long. The junction had 10 bases not matched to a gene; V was cut back by 4 bases and J by 4 bases. Germline CDR1 SGHRS, CDR2 YFSETQ. The CDR3 nucleotides are TGCGCCAGCAGCGAGACAGGGCCCCCTTCCTATGGCTACACCTTC. Translated, it gives CASSETGPPSYGYTF.

The rearrangement uses TRBV4-2 and TRBJ2-4; D call uncertain. Germline lookup yields CDR1 LGHNA and CDR2 YNFKEQ. CDR3 length: 13 amino acids. V shed 0 bases and J shed 10 bases, with 10 bases lying between them. The CDR3 loop is CASSQDTHHIQYF. The CDR3 region has the DNA TGTGCCAGCAGCCAAGATACCCATCATATTCAGTACTTC.

This sequence joins TRBV2 and TRBJ2-7; the match to TRBD2 covers 8 bases. CDR1 and CDR2 (germline): SNHLY, FYNNEI. This CDR3 has 13 residues. Trimming cost V 6 bases and J 8 bases; bases outside gene matches: 9. CDR3 in DNA: TGTGCCAGCAGCCCAGGACTAGCTTCTCAGCAGTACTTC. It yields the protein CASSPGLASQQYF.

The J gene is TRBJ2-7, the V gene TRBV2; D remains unclear. Germline loops: CDR1 SNHLY, CDR2 FYNNEI. The CDR3 spans 11 residues. Trimming took off 7 bases at V and 5 bases at J, with 9 bases between the two ends. The CDR3 spells CASNTGHEQYF. CDR3 bases: TGTGCCAGCAACACCGGGCACGAGCAGTACTTC. Using reference TRBV2 and TRBJ2-7 for the parts outside the CDR3, the full variable domain is EPEVTQTPSHQVTQMGQEVILRCVPISNHLYFYWYRQILGQKVEFLVSFYNNEISEKSEIFDDQFSVERPDGSNFTLKIRSTKLEDSAMYFCASNTGHEQYFGPGTRLTVT.

The chain links TRBV3-1 (or the pseudogene TRBV3-2) to TRBJ1-1; D gene uncertain. Trimming pared 0 bases from V and 5 bases from J, leaving 13 bases between. CDR3 length equals 15 residues. CDR1 is LGHDT and CDR2 is YNNKEL in the germline V gene (reference sequence). The CDR3 DNA reads as TGTGCCAGCAGCCAAGATCGTAGGAGTTGGACTGAAGCTTTCTTT. It yields the protein CASSQDRRSWTEAFF.

The rearrangement uses TRBV19 and TRBJ2-1; TRBD2 agrees at 8 bases. Losses at the gene ends were 1 base for V and 1 base for J; bases not matched to a gene: 3. Germline V lookup: CDR1 LNHDA, CDR2 SQIVND (reference sequence). The CDR3 extends over 16 amino acids. DNA for the CDR3: TGTGCCAGTAGTATAGTCCGGGGGGGGTCCTACAATGAGCAGTTCTTC. Protein product: CASSIVRGGSYNEQFF.

This clone has only one observation. The chain is built from TRBV12-3 or TRBV12-4 and TRBJ2-1; D is ambiguous. The CDR3 covers 12 residues. Trimming removed 3 bases from V and 3 bases from J, with 3 bases in between. This chain's CDR3 is CASSFYYNEQFF. The CDR3 DNA is TGTGCCAGCAGTTTTTACTACAATGAGCAGTTCTTC.

This clone was detected only once. The chain carries TRBV9 and TRBJ2-5, with 8 bases matching TRBD2. Per germline, CDR1 SGDLS and CDR2 YYNGEE. CDR3 length equals 17 residues. Trimming took 0 bases from V and 5 from J; bases not matched to a gene: 12. The CDR3 DNA reads as TGTGCCAGCAGCGTAGACGGGGGGGCCGGTGTCCAGGAGACCCAGTACTTC. Translation gives CASSVDGGAGVQETQYF.

This clone is a singleton in its sample. The V gene is TRBV5-8, the J gene TRBJ2-5; 8 bases are a match to TRBD1. The germline V gene has CDR1 SGHTS and CDR2 YDEGEE. The CDR3 extends over 16 amino acids. V was pared by 1 base and J by 3 bases, with 8 bases of the junction left unmatched. The CDR3 loop is CASSLWDRRLKETQYF. For the CDR3, the DNA is TGTGCCAGCAGCTTGTGGGACAGGAGGCTCAAAGAGACCCAGTACTTC. The full variable domain, its missing parts supplied by reference TRBV5-8 and TRBJ2-5, is EAGVTQSPTHLIKTRGQQATLRCSPISGHTSVYWYQQALGLGLQFLLWYDEGEERNRGNFPPRFSGRQFPNYSSELNVNALELEDSALYLCASSLWDRRLKETQYFGPGTRLLVL.

The CDR3 bases are TGTGCCAGCAGCGAGTACTCAGGGGATACGCAGTATTTT. Its translation is CASSEYSGDTQYF. This chain joins TRBV7-9 and TRBJ2-3, with D tentatively TRBD1 (5 bases). The CDR3 is 13 amino acids. Between the trimmed V and J ends, which lost 5 bases and 6 bases, there was a span of 12 bases. CDR1 and CDR2 from the germline V gene are SEHNR and FQNEAQ (reference sequence).

J is TRBJ2-3 and V is TRBV9, with 7 bases identical to TRBD2. CDR1 SGDLS and CDR2 YYNGEE come from the germline V gene. The junction had 8 bases not matched to a gene; V was cut back by 4 bases and J by 3 bases. This CDR3 contains 15 residues. CDR3 DNA: TGTGCCAGCAGCCCCTCCGGGCGGGAGACAGATACGCAGTATTTT. Encoded protein: CASSPSGRETDTQYF.

This clone has only one observation. The chain employs TRBV11-2 and TRBJ1-1; 7 nucleotides line up with TRBD1. Germline CDR1 and CDR2: SGHAT and FQNNGV. The CDR3 contains 15 residues. The V and J ends lost 5 bases and 4 bases, in that order; junction bases with no gene match: 10. The DNA for the CDR3 is TGTGCCAGCAGCCCCGGGATCCCAGGGGGCACTGAAGCTTTCTTT. Translated, it gives CASSPGIPGGTEAFF.

V gene TRBV11-3 combines with J gene TRBJ2-5, with a tentative D call TRBD2 (6 bases). The CDR3 has 16 amino acids. Germline V gene lookup returns CDR1 SGHNT and CDR2 YENEEA. Trimming took 2 bases from V and 3 from J, leaving 16 bases between them. CDR3 DNA: TGTGCCAGCAGCTTATCGTGGGAGGTAAAGGAAGAGACCCAGTACTTC. As protein: CASSLSWEVKEETQYF.

The chain carries TRBV19 and TRBJ1-5; maybe TRBD1 (6 bases). The CDR3 consists of 15 residues. Per germline, CDR1 LNHDA and CDR2 SQIVND (reference sequence). Trimming shortened V by 4 bases and J by 7 bases, and 17 bases separated the two germline ends. The CDR3 loop is CASSRIQQGEQPQHF. The CDR3 DNA sequence: TGTGCCAGTAGTAGGATCCAACAGGGCGAACAGCCCCAGCATTTT.

This chain joins TRBV7-2 and TRBJ1-2; 7 positions match TRBD1. V was clipped by 5 bases and J by 4 bases; unmatched bases: 4. Germline assignment: CDR1 SGHTA and CDR2 FQGNSA. This CDR3 spans 13 amino acids. The CDR3 bases are TGTGCCAGCAGCCCCGGGACAGTCTATGGCTACACCTTC. Translating it yields CASSPGTVYGYTF.